The clone carrying this T cell receptor beta chain was seen just once. The data are from a study of T cell repertoires in cytomegalovirus infection. Across the study: From public TCR beta signatures came an indication of both CMV infection and matching HLA type.

The V and J ends lost 3 bases and 2 bases respectively, with 8 bases between them. The V gene's germline CDR1 is SQVTM and CDR2 ANQGSEA. CDR3 size: 13 residues. MiXCR, applied by TCRdb to the reads, yields one record per CDR3 protein. This sample has about 440,000 distinct CDR3 sequences, with 30% to 40% found just once. The chain couples TRBV29-1 to TRBJ2-1; D uncertain. The sequence was obtained from a human donor in good health (CMV status not recorded). Some clones in this sample may be carry-over from other donors' samples. The sequencing input was PBMCs. The CDR3 region has the DNA TGCAGCGTTGACATCCTTACCTACAATGAGCAGTTCTTC. Translation: CSVDILTYNEQFF.